This entry is about one TCR beta chain. Antigen specificity is unknown. The PCR ran on 60 Vbeta and 13 Jbeta primers. Clones were read by immunoSEQ multiplex PCR, and TCRdb kept only the in-frame ones, dropping some. Here the sample spans around 120,000 clones, approximately 80% being singletons. The data originate from a study of cytomegalovirus exposure and HLA in healthy donors. Study-wide results and limits: A cluster of highly shared sequence variants was likely a sequencing artifact.

Germline trimming cut 0 bases from V and 1 base from J; bases unmatched to any gene: 6. CDR1 is SGHRS and CDR2 is YFSETQ in the germline V gene. The CDR3 covers 16 residues. Sequencing was done on a sample of PBMCs. The chain joins TRBV5-1 to TRBJ1-1; TRBD1 matches 7 bases. The clonotype comes from a man under 40 in good health and CMV-seronegative. CDR3 protein: CASSLVDRSANTEAFF. The CDR3 nucleotides are TGCGCCAGCAGCTTGGTGGACAGGTCCGCGAACACTGAAGCTTTCTTT. The whole variable domain, remainder taken from reference TRBV5-1 and TRBJ1-1, is KAGVTQTPRYLIKTRGQQVTLSCSPISGHRSVSWYQQTPGQGLQFLFEYFSETQRNKGNFPGRFSGRQFSNSRSEMNVSTLELGDSALYLCASSLVDRSANTEAFFGQGTRLTVV.